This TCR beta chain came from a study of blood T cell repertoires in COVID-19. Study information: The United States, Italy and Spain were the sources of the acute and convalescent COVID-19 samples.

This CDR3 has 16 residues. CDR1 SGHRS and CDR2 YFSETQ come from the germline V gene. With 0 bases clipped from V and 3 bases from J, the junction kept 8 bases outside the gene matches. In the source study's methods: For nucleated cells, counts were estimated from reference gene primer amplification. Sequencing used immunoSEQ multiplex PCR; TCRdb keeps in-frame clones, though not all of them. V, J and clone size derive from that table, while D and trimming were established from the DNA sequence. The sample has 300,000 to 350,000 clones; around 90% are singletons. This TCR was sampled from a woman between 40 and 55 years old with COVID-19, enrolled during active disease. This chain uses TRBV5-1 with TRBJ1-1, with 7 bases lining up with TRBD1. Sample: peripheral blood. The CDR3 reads CASSLDPQGEYTEAFF. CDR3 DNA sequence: TGCGCCAGCAGCTTGGATCCTCAGGGGGAGTACACTGAAGCTTTCTTT.